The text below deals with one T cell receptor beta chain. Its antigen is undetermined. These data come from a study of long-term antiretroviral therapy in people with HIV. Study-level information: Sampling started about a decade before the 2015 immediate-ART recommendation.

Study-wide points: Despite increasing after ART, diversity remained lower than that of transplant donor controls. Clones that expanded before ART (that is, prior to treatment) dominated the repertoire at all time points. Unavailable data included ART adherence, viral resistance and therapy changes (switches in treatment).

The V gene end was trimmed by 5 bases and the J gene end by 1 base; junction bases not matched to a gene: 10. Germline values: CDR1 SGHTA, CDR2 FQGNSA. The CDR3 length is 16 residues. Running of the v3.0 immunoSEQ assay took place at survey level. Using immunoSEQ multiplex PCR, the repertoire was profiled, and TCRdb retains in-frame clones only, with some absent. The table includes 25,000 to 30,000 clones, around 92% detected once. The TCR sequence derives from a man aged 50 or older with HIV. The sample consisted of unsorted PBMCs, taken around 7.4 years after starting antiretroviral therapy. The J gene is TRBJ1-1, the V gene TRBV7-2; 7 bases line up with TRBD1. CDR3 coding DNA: TGTGCCAGCAGCCTCCCAAGACAGGGAGGGAACACTGAAGCTTTCTTT. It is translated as CASSLPRQGGNTEAFF.